This T cell receptor beta chain was recovered during a study of vaccination effects on CD4 cells after COVID-19. In the study overall: All study participants received two doses of BNT162b2 or mRNA-1273 vaccine. Overall study results and limits: Convalescent patients were scarce in the study, and it lacked early post-infection timepoints. Infection-derived and vaccine-derived clones contracted markedly late after vaccination.

About this clone itself: Its antigen is as yet unknown.

V lost 6 bases and J lost 8, with 14 bases in between. The CDR3 runs 13 residues. Germline V gives CDR1 MDHEN, CDR2 SYDVKM. The table came from immunoSEQ multiplex PCR; TCRdb's copy has only in-frame clones and leaves some out. The sample contains tens of thousands of clones, roughly two thirds of which appear only once. Before sequencing, viral peptide pools were used by the ViraFEST assay to expand antigen-specific CD4+ T cells. Culture lasted over 9 days before CD4+ T cell isolation. The study found no prior SARS-CoV-2 infection in the vaccine recipients, who tested negative for nucleocapsid antibodies. After under 2.5 million PBMC were placed in each well, they were cultured with around 10 IU/ml IL-2 and approximately 10 ug/ml peptides.

This sample comprised CD4+ T cells from PBMCs cultured with SARS-CoV-2 spike peptides, obtained before COVID-19 vaccination. The receptor's source is a human donor who received a COVID-19 vaccine. The rearrangement joins TRBV28 to TRBJ1-5; D uncertain. Here the CDR3 DNA reads TGTGCCAGCAGGACGACCGCCCTAGAGCCCCAGCATTTT. Translation: CASRTTALEPQHF.